What follows are 15 T cell receptor beta chains derived from one specimen sequenced in a study of T cell repertoires in cytomegalovirus infection. No antigens are known for them. TCRdb re-called the reads through MiXCR, storing one row per CDR3 protein. The repertoire consists of 450,000 to 600,000 distinct CDR3 sequences, with about 33% occurring once and the leading ten covering 15% to 20%. The source was cultured PBMCs, collected from culture after CMV antigen stimulation. Receptor source: a human donor in good health (CMV status not recorded). Some clones in this sample may be carry-over from other donors' samples.

Only a few counts were recorded for this clonotype. The rearrangement links TRBV6-5 to TRBJ1-1; D unclear. Looked up from germline, CDR1 is MNHEY and CDR2 is SVGAGI. V was pared by 2 bases and J by 10 bases, with 8 bases between. The CDR3 runs to 11 residues. The CDR3 sequence is CASSYPLGAFF. The DNA for the CDR3 is TGTGCCAGCAGTTACCCTCTCGGAGCTTTCTTT.

This clonotype has a count of ten or more. The rearrangement links TRBV7-2 to TRBJ1-5; TRBD1 matches at 7 bases. Germline loops: CDR1 SGHTA, CDR2 FQGNSA. V lost 1 base to trimming and J lost 0 bases; unmatched junction nucleotides: 3. The CDR3 runs to 16 residues. CDR3 bases: TGTGCCAGCAGCTTAGGAGGGACAGTTAGCAATCAGCCCCAGCATTTT. It translates to CASSLGGTVSNQPQHF. Full variable domain (rest looked up from reference TRBV7-2 and TRBJ1-5): GAGVSQSPSNKVTEKGKDVELRCDPISGHTALYWYRQSLGQGLEFLIYFQGNSAPDKSGLPSDRFSAERTGGSVSTLTIQRTQQEDSAVYLCASSLGGTVSNQPQHFGDGTRLSIL.

This clonotype was detected ten times or more. The chain joins TRBV7-2 to TRBJ2-1; D is unresolved. Trimming stripped 1 base from V and 0 bases from J, with 4 bases between. Germline CDR1 is SGHTA and CDR2 is FQGNSA. The CDR3 consists of 14 residues. CDR3 sequence reads: CASSLDYSYNEQFF. In DNA form, the CDR3 reads TGTGCCAGCAGCTTAGACTACTCCTACAATGAGCAGTTCTTC.

The rearrangement links TRBV7-9 to TRBJ1-1; D remains unclear. This CDR3 region has 12 residues. The V gene's germline CDR1 is SEHNR and CDR2 FQNEAQ (reference sequence). V was trimmed by 5 bases and J by 5 bases, leaving 9 bases between them. This chain's CDR3 is CASSPHLTEAFF. The CDR3 DNA follows: TGTGCCAGCAGCCCCCACCTTACTGAAGCTTTCTTT.

This chain links TRBV15 with TRBJ2-7; D tentatively reads TRBD1 or TRBD2 (5 bases each). Trimming removed 0 bases at V and 6 bases at J, with 12 bases between. Per germline, CDR1 LNHNV and CDR2 YYDKDF (reference sequence). The CDR3 has 14 amino acids. The CDR3 DNA sequence: TGTGCCACCAGCAGAGATGGGGCTAGCAGCGAGCAGTACTTC. Protein: CATSRDGASSEQYF.

V gene TRBV4-1 combines with J gene TRBJ1-1; D is uncertain. The V end lost 0 bases, the J end lost 0 bases, and 11 bases lay between the germline ends. From germline, CDR1 is MGHRA and CDR2 YSYEKL. The CDR3 sequence is 16 residues long. The CDR3 sequence: CASSQDNSLMNTEAFF. For the CDR3, the DNA is TGCGCCAGCAGCCAAGATAACAGCTTAATGAACACTGAAGCTTTCTTT.

This clonotype was counted ten times or more. The chain carries TRBV7-2 and TRBJ2-7; 8 positions match TRBD1. In germline, CDR1 is SGHTA, CDR2 FQGNSA. The CDR3 has 15 residues. V gave up 5 bases and J gave up 6 bases; unmatched junction bases: 12. CDR3 residues: CASSHTRGRTVEQYF. The CDR3 nucleotides are TGTGCCAGCAGCCACACCAGGGGGCGAACTGTCGAGCAGTACTTC.

This clonotype occurred once. CDR3 region: CASSLLGGYNEQFF. The CDR3 DNA reads TGTGCCAGCAGCTTATTGGGCGGCTACAATGAGCAGTTCTTC. This chain uses TRBV7-9 with TRBJ2-1, with D unclear. Germline-derived CDR1 and CDR2 are SEHNR and FQNEAQ (reference sequence). Trimming removed 2 bases from V and 3 bases from J, with 8 bases in between. This CDR3 contains 14 residues. The whole variable domain, filled in from reference TRBV7-9 and TRBJ2-1, reads DTGVSQNPRHKITKRGQNVTFRCDPISEHNRLYWYRQTLGQGPEFLTYFQNEAQLEKSRLLSDRFSAERPKGSFSTLEIQRTEQGDSAMYLCASSLLGGYNEQFFGPGTRLTVL.

The rearrangement joins TRBV5-4 to TRBJ2-3; D may be TRBD2 (6 bases). This CDR3 comprises 14 residues. Between the trimmed V and J ends, which lost 3 bases and 3 bases, there was a span of 11 bases. CDR1 is SGHNT, CDR2 YYREEE, per germline (reference sequence). The CDR3 DNA reads TGTGCCAGCAGCTCCCCAGGGAGGACAGATACGCAGTATTTT. Its translation is CASSSPGRTDTQYF.

On this clonotype: A read error is likely, as this CDR3 ends without the conserved phenylalanine or tryptophan. The chain links TRBV28 to TRBJ2-7; TRBD2 might be the D (6 bases). Trimming removed 6 bases at V and 0 bases at J, with 12 bases between. Germline V gene lookup returns CDR1 MDHEN and CDR2 SYDVKM. The length of the CDR3 is 14 residues. The CDR3: CASSEGTDSYEQYL. In DNA form, the CDR3 reads TGTGCCAGCAGCGAGGGGACTGACTCCTACGAGCAGTACTTA.

The chain carries TRBV7-9 and TRBJ1-1, with D tentatively TRBD1 (6 bases). This CDR3 has 15 amino acids. V lost 0 bases and J lost 5, with 13 bases in between. Germline CDR1 SEHNR, CDR2 FQNEAQ (reference sequence). The CDR3 DNA is TGTGCCAGCAGCTTAGCGGGCAGGGGACGTACTGAAGCTTTCTTT. Its translation is CASSLAGRGRTEAFF.

The gene calls are TRBV19 and TRBJ2-1, with D possibly matching TRBD1 (5 bases). The CDR3 is made up of 14 amino acids. Germline loops: CDR1 LNHDA, CDR2 SQIVND (reference sequence). Between the trimmed V and J ends, which lost 5 bases and 6 bases, there was a span of 14 bases. The CDR3 here is CASSVQGSGNEQFF. CDR3 coding DNA: TGTGCCAGTAGTGTCCAGGGTTCCGGCAATGAGCAGTTCTTC.

This clonotype was found once. The J gene is TRBJ2-3, the V gene TRBV7-9; D possibly corresponds to TRBD2 (6 bases). There are 14 residues in the CDR3. Trimming took off 2 bases at V and 3 bases at J, with 9 bases between the two ends. CDR1 is SEHNR, CDR2 FQNEAQ, per germline (reference sequence). In DNA, the CDR3 is TGTGCCAGCAGCTTATGGGGGGAGACAGATACGCAGTATTTT. This encodes CASSLWGETDTQYF.

A few counts support this clonotype. The CDR3 spells CASSVGRGGETQYF. For the CDR3, the DNA is TGTGCCAGCAGCGTAGGCAGGGGAGGCGAGACCCAGTACTTC. V gene TRBV9 combines with J gene TRBJ2-5, with D perhaps given as TRBD1 or TRBD2 (6 bases each). CDR1 is SGDLS and CDR2 is YYNGEE in the germline V gene. The CDR3 contains 14 residues. The ends were cut back, 0 bases at V and 5 bases at J, with 11 bases in the middle.

This clonotype was seen more than once but under ten times. The gene calls are TRBV6-1 and TRBJ2-7; 7 bases are a match to TRBD1. Germline CDR1 MNHNS, CDR2 SASEGT. The length of the CDR3 is 16 residues. V trimming: 4 bases; J trimming: 3 bases; junction bases outside the gene matches: 12. Written as DNA, the CDR3 is TGTGCCAGCAGTGTGGCCGGGACAGAATTAGGCTACGAGCAGTACTTC. This codes for CASSVAGTELGYEQYF.